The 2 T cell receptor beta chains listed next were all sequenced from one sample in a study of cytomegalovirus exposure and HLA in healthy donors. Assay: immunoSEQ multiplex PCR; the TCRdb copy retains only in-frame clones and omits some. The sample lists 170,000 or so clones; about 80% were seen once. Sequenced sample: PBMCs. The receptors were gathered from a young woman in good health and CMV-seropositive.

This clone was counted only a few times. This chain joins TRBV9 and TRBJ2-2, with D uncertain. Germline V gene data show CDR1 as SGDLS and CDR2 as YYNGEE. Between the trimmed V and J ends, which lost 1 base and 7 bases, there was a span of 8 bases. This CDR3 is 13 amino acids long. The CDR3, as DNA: TGTGCCAGCAGCGTACTACTATACGGGGAGCTGTTTTTT. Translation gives CASSVLLYGELFF.

The CDR3 loop is CASSPDRGRDPRPQHF. The CDR3 DNA reads TGTGCCAGTAGTCCCGACAGGGGGCGCGATCCGCGGCCCCAGCATTTT. V gene TRBV19 combines with J gene TRBJ1-5; TRBD1 matches at 10 bases. The germline V gene has CDR1 LNHDA and CDR2 SQIVND (reference sequence). The junction had 13 bases not matched to a gene; V was cut back by 5 bases and J by 9 bases. This CDR3 comprises 16 residues.